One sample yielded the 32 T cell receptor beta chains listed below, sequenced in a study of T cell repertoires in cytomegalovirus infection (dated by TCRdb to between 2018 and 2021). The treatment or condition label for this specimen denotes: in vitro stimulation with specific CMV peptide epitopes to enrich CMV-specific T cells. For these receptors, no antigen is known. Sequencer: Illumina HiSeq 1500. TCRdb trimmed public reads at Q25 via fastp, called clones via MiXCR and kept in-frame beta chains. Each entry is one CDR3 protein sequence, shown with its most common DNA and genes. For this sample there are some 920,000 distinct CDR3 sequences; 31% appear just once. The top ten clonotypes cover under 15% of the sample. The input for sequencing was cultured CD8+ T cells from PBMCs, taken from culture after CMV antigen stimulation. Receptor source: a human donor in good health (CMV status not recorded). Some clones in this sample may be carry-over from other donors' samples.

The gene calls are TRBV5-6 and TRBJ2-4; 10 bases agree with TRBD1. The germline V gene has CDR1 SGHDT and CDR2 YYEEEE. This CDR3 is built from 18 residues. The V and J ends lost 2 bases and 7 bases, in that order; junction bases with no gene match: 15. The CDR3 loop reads CASSLGPGQGPWENIQYF. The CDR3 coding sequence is TGTGCCAGCAGCTTAGGTCCGGGACAGGGGCCCTGGGAGAACATTCAGTACTTC.

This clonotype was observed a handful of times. The CDR3 protein is CASSFTDRGGYTF. The CDR3, as DNA: TGTGCCAGCAGTTTTACGGACAGGGGTGGCTACACCTTC. This chain links TRBV27 with TRBJ1-2; 9 bases line up with TRBD1. In germline, CDR1 is MNHEY, CDR2 SMNVEV (reference sequence). The CDR3 sequence is 13 residues long. V was pared by 3 bases and J by 7 bases, with 3 bases of the junction left unmatched.

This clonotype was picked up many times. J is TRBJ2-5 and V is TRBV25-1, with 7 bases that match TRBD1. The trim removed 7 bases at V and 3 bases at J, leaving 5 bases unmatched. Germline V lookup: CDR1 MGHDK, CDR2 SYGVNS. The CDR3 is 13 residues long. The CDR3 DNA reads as TGTGCCAGCAACAAGCAGGGGGAAGAGACCCAGTACTTC. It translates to CASNKQGEETQYF.

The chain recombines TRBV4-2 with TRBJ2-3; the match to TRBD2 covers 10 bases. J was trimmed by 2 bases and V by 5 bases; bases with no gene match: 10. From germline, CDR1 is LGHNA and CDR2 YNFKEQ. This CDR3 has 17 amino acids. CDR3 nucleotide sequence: TGTGCCAGCAGCTCACAAGGACTAGCGGATAACACAGATACGCAGTATTTT. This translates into CASSSQGLADNTDTQYF.

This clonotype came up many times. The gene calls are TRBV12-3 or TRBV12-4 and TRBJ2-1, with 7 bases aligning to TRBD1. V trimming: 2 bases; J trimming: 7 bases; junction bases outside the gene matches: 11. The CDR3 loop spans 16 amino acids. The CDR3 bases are TGTGCCAGCAGTTTAAGGGTAGGGGGCGCCGGGAATGAGCAGTTCTTC. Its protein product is CASSLRVGGAGNEQFF.

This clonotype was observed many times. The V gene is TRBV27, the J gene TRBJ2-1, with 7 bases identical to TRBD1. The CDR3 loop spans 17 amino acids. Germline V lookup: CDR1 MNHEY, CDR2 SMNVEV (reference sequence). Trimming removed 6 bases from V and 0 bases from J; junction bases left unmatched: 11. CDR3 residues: CASRGQSRTSSYNEQFF. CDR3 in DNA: TGTGCCAGCAGGGGACAGTCCCGTACGAGCTCCTACAATGAGCAGTTCTTC.

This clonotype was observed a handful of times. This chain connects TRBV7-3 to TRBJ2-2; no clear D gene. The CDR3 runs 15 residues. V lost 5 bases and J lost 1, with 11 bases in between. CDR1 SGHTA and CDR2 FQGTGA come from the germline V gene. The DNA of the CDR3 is TGTGCCAGCAGCACCCACAGCCAGAACACCGGGGAGCTGTTTTTT. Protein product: CASSTHSQNTGELFF.

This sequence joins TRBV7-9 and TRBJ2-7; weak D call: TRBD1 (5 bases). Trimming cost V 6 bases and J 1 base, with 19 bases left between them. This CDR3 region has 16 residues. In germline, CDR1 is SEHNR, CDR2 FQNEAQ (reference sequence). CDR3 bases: TGTGCCAGCAGTGGAGACGACAGCACCTTTTCCTACGAGCAGTACTTC. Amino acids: CASSGDDSTFSYEQYF.

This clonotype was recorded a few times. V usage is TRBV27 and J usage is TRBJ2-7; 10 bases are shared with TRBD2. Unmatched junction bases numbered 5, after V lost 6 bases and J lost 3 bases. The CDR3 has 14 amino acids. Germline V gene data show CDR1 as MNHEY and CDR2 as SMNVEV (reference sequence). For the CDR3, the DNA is TGTGCCAGCAGGGGACTAGCGAGCGTCTACGAGCAGTACGTC. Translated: CASRGLASVYEQYV.

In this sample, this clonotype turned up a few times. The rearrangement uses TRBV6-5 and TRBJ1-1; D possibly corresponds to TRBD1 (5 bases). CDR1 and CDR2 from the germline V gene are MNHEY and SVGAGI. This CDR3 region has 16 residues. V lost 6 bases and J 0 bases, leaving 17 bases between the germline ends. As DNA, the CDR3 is TGTGCCAGCAGCCCCCGCGGAGGGGCAATGAACACTGAAGCTTTCTTT. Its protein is CASSPRGGAMNTEAFF.

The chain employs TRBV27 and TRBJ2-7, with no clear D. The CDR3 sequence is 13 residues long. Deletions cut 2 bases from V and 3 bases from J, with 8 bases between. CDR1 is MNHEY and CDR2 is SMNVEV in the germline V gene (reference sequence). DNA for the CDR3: TGTGCCAGCAGTTTAACGCAGAACTACGAGCAGTACGTC. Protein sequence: CASSLTQNYEQYV.

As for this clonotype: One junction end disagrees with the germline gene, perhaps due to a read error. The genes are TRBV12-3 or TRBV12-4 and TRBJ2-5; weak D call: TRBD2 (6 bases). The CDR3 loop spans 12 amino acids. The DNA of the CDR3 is TGTGCCAGCAGATTAGGGAGGGAGACCCAGTACTTC. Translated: CASRLGRETQYF.

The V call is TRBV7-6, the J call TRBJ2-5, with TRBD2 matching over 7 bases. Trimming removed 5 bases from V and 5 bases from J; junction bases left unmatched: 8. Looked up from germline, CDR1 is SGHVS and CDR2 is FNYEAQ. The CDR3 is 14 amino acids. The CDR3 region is CASSPPGGVETQYF. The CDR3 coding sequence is TGTGCCAGCAGCCCGCCTGGGGGGGTGGAGACCCAGTACTTC.

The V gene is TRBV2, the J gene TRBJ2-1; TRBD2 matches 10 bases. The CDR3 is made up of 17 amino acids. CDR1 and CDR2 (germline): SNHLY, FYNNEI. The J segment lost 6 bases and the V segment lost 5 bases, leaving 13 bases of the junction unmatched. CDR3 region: CASSYPGTSEIFNEQFF. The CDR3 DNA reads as TGTGCCAGCAGTTACCCCGGGACTAGCGAAATTTTCAATGAGCAGTTCTTC.

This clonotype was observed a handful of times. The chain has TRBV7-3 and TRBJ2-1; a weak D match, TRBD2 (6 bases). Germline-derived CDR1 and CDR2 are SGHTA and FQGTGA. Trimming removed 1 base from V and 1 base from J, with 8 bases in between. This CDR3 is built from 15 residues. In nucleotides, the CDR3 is TGTGCCAGCAGCTTAATGGGGGGATCCTACAATGAGCAGTTCTTC. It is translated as CASSLMGGSYNEQFF.

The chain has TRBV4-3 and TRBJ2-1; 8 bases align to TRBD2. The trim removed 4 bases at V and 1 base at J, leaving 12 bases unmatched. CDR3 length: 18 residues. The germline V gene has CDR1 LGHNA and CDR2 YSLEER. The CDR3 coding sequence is TGCGCCAGCAGCCTTCCTCCGGGGGGGGGGGCATCCTACAATGAGCAGTTCTTC. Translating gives CASSLPPGGGASYNEQFF.

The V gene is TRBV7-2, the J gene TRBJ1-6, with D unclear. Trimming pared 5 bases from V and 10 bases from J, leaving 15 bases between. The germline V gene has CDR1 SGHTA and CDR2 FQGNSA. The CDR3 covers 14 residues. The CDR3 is CASSPYHVGSPLHF. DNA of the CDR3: TGTGCCAGCAGCCCATACCACGTGGGATCACCCCTCCACTTT.

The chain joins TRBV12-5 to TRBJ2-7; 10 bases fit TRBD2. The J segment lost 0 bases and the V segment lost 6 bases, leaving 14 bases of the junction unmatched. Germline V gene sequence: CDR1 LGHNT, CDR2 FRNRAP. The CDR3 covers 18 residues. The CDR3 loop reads CASGRYPTLAGSSYEQYV. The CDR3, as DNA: TGTGCTAGTGGCCGGTACCCCACACTAGCGGGGAGCTCCTACGAGCAGTACGTC.

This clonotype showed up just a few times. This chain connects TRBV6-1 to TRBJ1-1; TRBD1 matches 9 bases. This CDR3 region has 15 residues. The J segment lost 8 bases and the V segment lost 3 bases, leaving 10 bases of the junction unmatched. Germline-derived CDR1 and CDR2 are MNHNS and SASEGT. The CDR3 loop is CASSDIGTGLEEAFF. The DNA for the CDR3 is TGTGCCAGCAGTGACATCGGGACAGGGTTGGAAGAAGCTTTCTTT.

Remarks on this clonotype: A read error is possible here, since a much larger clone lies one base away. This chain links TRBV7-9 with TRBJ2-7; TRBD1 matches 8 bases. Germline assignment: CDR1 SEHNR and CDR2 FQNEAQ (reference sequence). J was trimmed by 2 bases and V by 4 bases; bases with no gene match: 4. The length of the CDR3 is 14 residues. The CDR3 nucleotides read TGTGCCAGCAGCTCGTCGGGACAGGCCTACGAGCAGTACTTC. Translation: CASSSSGQAYEQYF.

As DNA, the CDR3 is TGTGCCAGCAGGGACAGACACCAAGAGACCCAGTACTTC. As protein: CASRDRHQETQYF. The rearrangement joins TRBV7-9 to TRBJ2-5, with a possible D match to TRBD1 (6 bases). The germline V gene has CDR1 SEHNR and CDR2 FQNEAQ (reference sequence). V was clipped by 6 bases and J by 0 bases, with 8 bases between them. The CDR3 has 13 residues.

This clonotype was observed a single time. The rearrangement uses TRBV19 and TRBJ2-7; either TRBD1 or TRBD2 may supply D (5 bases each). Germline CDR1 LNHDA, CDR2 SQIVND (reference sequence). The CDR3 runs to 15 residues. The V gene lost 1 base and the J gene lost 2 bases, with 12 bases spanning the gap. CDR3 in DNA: TGTGCCAGTAGTATAGGATGGGACGCCACCTACGAGCAGTACTTC. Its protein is CASSIGWDATYEQYF.

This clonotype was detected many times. The CDR3 spells CASTGAYEQYV. For the CDR3, the DNA is TGTGCCAGCACCGGGGCCTACGAGCAGTACGTC. J is TRBJ2-7 and V is TRBV7-9; possibly TRBD2 for D (5 bases). Germline assignment: CDR1 SEHNR and CDR2 FQNEAQ (reference sequence). CDR3 length: 11 residues. V lost 7 bases, J lost 2 bases, and 6 bases lay in between.

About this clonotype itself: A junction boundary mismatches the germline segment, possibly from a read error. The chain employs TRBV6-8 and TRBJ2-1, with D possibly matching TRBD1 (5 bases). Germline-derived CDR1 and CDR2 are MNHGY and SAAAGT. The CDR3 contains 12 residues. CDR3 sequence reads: CVSSYSFDRQFF. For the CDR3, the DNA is TGTGTCAGCAGTTACTCTTTTGACAGGCAGTTCTTC.

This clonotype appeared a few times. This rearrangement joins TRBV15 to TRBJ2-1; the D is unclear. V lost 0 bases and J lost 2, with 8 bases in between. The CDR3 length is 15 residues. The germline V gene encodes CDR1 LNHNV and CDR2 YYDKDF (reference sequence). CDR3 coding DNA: TGTGCCACCAGCAGAGAGGGCGCGACCTACAATGAGCAGTTCTTC. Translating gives CATSREGATYNEQFF.

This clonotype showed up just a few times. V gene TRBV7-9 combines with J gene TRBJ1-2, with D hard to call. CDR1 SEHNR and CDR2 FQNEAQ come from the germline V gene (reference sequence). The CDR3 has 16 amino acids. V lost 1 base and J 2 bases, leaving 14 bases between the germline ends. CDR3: CASSLGDEDLNYGYTF. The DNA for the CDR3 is TGTGCCAGCAGCTTAGGCGATGAGGATCTGAACTATGGCTACACCTTC.

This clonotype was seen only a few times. The CDR3 protein is CSAFGLAARSGYEQYV. The CDR3 DNA reads TGCAGTGCTTTCGGACTAGCGGCGCGCTCCGGGTACGAGCAGTACGTC. The chain is built from TRBV20-1 and TRBJ2-7; 10 bases agree with TRBD2. Germline CDR1 reads DFQATT; CDR2 reads SNEGSKA (reference sequence). The junction had 14 bases not matched to a gene; V was cut back by 5 bases and J by 4 bases. The CDR3 has 16 amino acids.

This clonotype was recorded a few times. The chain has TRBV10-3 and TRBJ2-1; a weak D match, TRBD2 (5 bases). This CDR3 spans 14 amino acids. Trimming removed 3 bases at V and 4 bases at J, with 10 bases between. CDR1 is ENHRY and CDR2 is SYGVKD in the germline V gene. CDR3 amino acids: CAISESGLYNEQFF. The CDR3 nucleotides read TGTGCCATCAGTGAATCCGGACTTTACAATGAGCAGTTCTTC.

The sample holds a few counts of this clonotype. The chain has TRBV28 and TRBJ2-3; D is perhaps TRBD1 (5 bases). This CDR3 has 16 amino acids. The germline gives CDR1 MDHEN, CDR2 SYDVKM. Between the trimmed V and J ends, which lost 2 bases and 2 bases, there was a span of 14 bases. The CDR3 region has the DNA TGTGCCAGCAGTTTAACACAGGACACATTCACAGATACGCAGTATTTT. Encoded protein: CASSLTQDTFTDTQYF. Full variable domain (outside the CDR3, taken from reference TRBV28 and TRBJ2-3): DVKVTQSSRYLVKRTGEKVFLECVQDMDHENMFWYRQDPGLGLRLIYFSYDVKMKEKGDIPEGYSVSREKKERFSLILESASTNQTSMYLCASSLTQDTFTDTQYFGPGTRLTVL.

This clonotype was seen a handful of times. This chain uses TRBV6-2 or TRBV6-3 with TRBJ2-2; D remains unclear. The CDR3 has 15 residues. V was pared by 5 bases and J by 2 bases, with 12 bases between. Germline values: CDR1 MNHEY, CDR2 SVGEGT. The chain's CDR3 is CASSLRPRNTGELFF. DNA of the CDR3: TGTGCCAGCAGTCTTAGACCCAGAAACACCGGGGAGCTGTTTTTT.

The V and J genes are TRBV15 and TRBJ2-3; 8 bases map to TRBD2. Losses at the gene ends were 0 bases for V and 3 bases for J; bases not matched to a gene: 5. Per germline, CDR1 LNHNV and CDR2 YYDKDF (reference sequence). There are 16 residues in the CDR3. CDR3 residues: CATSRESSGGTDTQYF. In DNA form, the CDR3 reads TGTGCCACCAGCAGAGAATCCAGCGGGGGAACAGATACGCAGTATTTT. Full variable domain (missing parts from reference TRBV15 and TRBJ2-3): DAMVIQNPRYQVTQFGKPVTLSCSQTLNHNVMYWYQQKSSQAPKLLFHYYDKDFNNEADTPDNFQSRRPNTSFCFLDIRSPGLGDTAMYLCATSRESSGGTDTQYFGPGTRLTVL.

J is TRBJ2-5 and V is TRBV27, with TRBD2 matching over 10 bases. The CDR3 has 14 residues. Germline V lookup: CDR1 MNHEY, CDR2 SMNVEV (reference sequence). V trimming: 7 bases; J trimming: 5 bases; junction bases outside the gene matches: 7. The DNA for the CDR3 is TGTGCCAGCAAGAGCGGGGGGGCGGGGGAGACCCAGTACTTC. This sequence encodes CASKSGGAGETQYF.